A single sample gave rise to the 5 T cell receptor beta chains below, sequenced in a study of metastatic and nonmetastatic thyroid tumors. TCRdb reassembled clones from the PCR reads with MiXCR. Here the sample spans about 24,000 clones, around 26% being singletons. Before thyroid surgery, none of the patients had received any treatment. The sequenced material came from blood. These receptors came from a male donor with papillary thyroid cancer or a benign thyroid nodule (not recorded which). Some clones in this sample may be carry-over from other donors' samples.

V usage is TRBV11-2 and J usage is TRBJ2-1; 10 nucleotides align to TRBD2. CDR1 is SGHAT, CDR2 FQNNGV, per germline. V trimming: 6 bases; J trimming: 9 bases; junction bases outside the gene matches: 11. The CDR3 totals 15 residues. CDR3 in DNA: TGTGCCAGCAGAACTGGGCTAGCGGGAGCCCTTGAGCAGTTCTTC. Translation gives CASRTGLAGALEQFF.

This clone showed up many times. The chain is built from TRBV12-3 or TRBV12-4 and TRBJ2-1, with 11 positions matching TRBD2. The CDR3 has 15 residues. V lost 3 bases, J lost 7 bases, and 5 bases stayed unmatched. The CDR3: CASSFWASGRNEQFF. The CDR3 DNA follows: TGTGCCAGCAGTTTCTGGGCTAGCGGGAGGAATGAGCAGTTCTTC.

This clone was detected many times. The CDR3 here is CASSLQVAYNEQFF. In DNA, the CDR3 is TGTGCCAGTAGTCTCCAGGTCGCGTACAATGAGCAGTTCTTC. The chain couples TRBV19 to TRBJ2-1; D not resolved. Germline-derived CDR1 and CDR2 are LNHDA and SQIVND (reference sequence). This CDR3 contains 14 residues. Deletions cut 5 bases from V and 4 bases from J, with 12 bases between.

The table lists this clone with many counts. The chain couples TRBV5-1 to TRBJ2-3; perhaps D is TRBD1 or TRBD2 (6 bases each). The germline CDR1 and CDR2 sequences are SGHRS and YFSETQ. V lost 0 bases, J lost 8 bases, and 13 bases lay in between. CDR3 length equals 14 residues. For the CDR3, the DNA is TGCGCCAGCAGCTTGGAGGGAGGCAGGGGTACGCAGTATTTT. This gives the protein CASSLEGGRGTQYF.

The J gene is TRBJ1-4, the V gene TRBV6-1; D not resolved. CDR1 and CDR2 (germline): MNHNS, SASEGT. The CDR3 has 14 amino acids. The ends were cut back, 4 bases at V and 7 bases at J, with 13 bases in the middle. The DNA for the CDR3 is TGTGCCAGCAGTGTTACAGTGGCGGGTGAAAAACTGTTTTTT. Encoded protein: CASSVTVAGEKLFF.